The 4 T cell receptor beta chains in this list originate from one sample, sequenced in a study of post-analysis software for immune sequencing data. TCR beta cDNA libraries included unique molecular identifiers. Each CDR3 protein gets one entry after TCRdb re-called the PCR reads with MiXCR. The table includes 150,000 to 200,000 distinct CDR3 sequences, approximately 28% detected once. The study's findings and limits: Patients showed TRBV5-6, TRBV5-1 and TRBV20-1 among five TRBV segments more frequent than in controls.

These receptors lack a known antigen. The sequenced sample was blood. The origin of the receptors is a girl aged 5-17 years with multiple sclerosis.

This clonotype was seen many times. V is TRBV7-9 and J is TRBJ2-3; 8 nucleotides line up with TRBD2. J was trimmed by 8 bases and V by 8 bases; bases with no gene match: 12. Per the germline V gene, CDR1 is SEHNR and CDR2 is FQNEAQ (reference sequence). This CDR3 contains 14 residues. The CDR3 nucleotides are TGTGCCAGCGGTAGCGGGACCGGCCCCGGTACGCAGTATTTT. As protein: CASGSGTGPGTQYF.

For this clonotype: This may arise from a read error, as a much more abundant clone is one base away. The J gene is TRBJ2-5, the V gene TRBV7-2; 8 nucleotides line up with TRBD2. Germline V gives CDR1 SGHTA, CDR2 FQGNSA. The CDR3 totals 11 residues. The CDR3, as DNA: TGTGCCGGCAGCTTCGGGACTAGCCAGTACTTC. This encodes CAGSFGTSQYF.

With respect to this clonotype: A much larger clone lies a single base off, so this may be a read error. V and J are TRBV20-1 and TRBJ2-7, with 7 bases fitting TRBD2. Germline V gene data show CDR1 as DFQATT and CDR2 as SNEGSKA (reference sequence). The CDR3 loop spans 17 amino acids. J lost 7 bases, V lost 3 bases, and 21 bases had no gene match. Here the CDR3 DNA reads TGCAGTGCTAGGGCTCAACCGGGGCTAGCGGACTACAATGAGCAGTACTTC. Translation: CSARAQPGLADYNEQYF.

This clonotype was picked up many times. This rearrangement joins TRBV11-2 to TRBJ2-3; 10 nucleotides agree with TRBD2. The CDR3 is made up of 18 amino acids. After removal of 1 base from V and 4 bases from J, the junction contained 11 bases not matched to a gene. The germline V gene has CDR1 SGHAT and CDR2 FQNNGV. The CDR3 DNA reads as TGTGCCAGCAGCTTAGCGTTTCTAGCGGGAGTTGGGGCAGATACGCAGTATTTT. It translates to CASSLAFLAGVGADTQYF.